This T cell receptor (beta chain) was obtained from a study of early T cells in non-severe SARS-CoV-2 infection. As for the study in general: Chains were not paired, and sequencing was done on bulk RNA from unsorted whole blood.

This CDR3 spans 14 amino acids. The V and J ends lost 7 bases and 5 bases, in that order; junction bases with no gene match: 8. Molecules of cDNA were individually given unique molecular identifiers that were attached to them. TCRdb recomputed calls from the 5' RACE reads with MiXCR, one row per CDR3 protein. This sample has 55,000 to 80,000 distinct CDR3 sequences; approximately 10% occur once, and the top ten carry 5.5% to 6%. A word on this clonotype: Its antigen remains unidentified.

Notes on the study in general: CD4 and private specificities were missed by VDJdb matching, which favored anti-spike CD8 responses.

The sequence derives from an adult who was a healthcare worker with PCR-confirmed SARS-CoV-2 infection or an uninfected control (not recorded which). The V call is TRBV12-3 or TRBV12-4, the J call TRBJ2-1; TRBD2 matches at 7 bases. The sample here was whole blood, taken at baseline. Written as DNA, the CDR3 is TGTGCCAGCACTCGACTAGCCAGGCACAATGAGCAGTTCTTC. Its protein is CASTRLARHNEQFF.